This TCR beta chain derives from a study of Graves' ophthalmopathy and Graves' hyperthyroidism. Study details: Where ophthalmopathy was absent within 18 months of follow-up, hyperthyroidism was stable.

CDR3 regions of TCR beta were amplified from RNA transcripts. RT-PCR was first run with HTBI primers, then multiplex PCR in a second round. TCRdb called the multiplex PCR reads again in MiXCR, with one record for every CDR3 protein. The sample has some 1.1 million distinct CDR3 sequences, about 35% seen once; the top ten hold around 10%. Germline V gives CDR1 SEHNR, CDR2 FQNEAQ (reference sequence). The CDR3 extends over 12 amino acids. Trimming took off 8 bases at V and 4 bases at J, with 8 bases between the two ends. The TCR sequence derives from an adult man with Graves' hyperthyroidism. The specimen was peripheral blood or thyroid tissue (not recorded which). The V and J genes are TRBV7-9 and TRBJ2-2; D ambiguous. This CDR3 is CASRLSTGELFF. CDR3 sequence (DNA): TGTGCCAGCCGGCTTAGCACCGGGGAGCTGTTTTTT.